A single sample is the source of the 8 T cell receptor beta chains below, sequenced in a study of CD8 T cells in Susac syndrome. Reverse transcription of roughly 0.5 to 1 ug RNA was carried out with random hexamers. A single record per CDR3 protein comes from TCRdb applying MiXCR to the immunoSEQ multiplex PCR reads. The repertoire holds about 440,000 distinct CDR3 sequences, about 85% seen once, with 0.12% in the top ten. The specimen was CD8+ T cells from PBMCs. These receptors originate from a human donor with multiple sclerosis.

This chain links TRBV7-6 with TRBJ1-2, with TRBD1 matching 9 bases. V gave up 4 bases and J gave up 6 bases; unmatched junction bases: 6. Germline CDR1 and CDR2: SGHVS and FNYEAQ. This CDR3 contains 14 residues. CDR3 amino acids: CASSYSDRGDGYTF. The CDR3 DNA follows: TGTGCCAGCAGCTACTCCGACAGGGGGGATGGCTACACCTTC.

The chain links TRBV5-5 to TRBJ2-3, with a weak D call TRBD1 (6 bases). This CDR3 has 16 amino acids. CDR1 and CDR2 (germline): SGHKS, YYEKEE (reference sequence). The V and J ends lost 3 bases and 3 bases respectively, with 17 bases between them. Here the CDR3 reads CASSSVPGQETDTQYF. CDR3 nucleotide sequence: TGTGCCAGCAGCTCAGTTCCGGGACAAGAAACAGATACGCAGTATTTT.

This chain uses TRBV30 with TRBJ2-1; a possible D gene is TRBD2 (6 bases). The V end was cut by 3 bases, the J end by 5 bases, with 8 bases between. The CDR3 has 12 residues. Germline lookup yields CDR1 GTSNPN and CDR2 SVGIG (reference sequence). CDR3 loop: CAWSGGHNEQFF. The CDR3 coding sequence is TGTGCCTGGAGCGGGGGTCACAATGAGCAGTTCTTC. Looking up the rest from reference TRBV30 and TRBJ2-1 gives the full variable domain: SQTIHQWPATLVQPVGSPLSLECTVEGTSNPNLYWYRQAAGRGLQLLFYSVGIGQISSEVPQNLSASRPQDRQFILSSKKLLLSDSGFYLCAWSGGHNEQFFGPGTRLTVL.

This chain links TRBV29-1 with TRBJ2-3; D gene ambiguous. Trimming took off 2 bases at V and 7 bases at J, with 19 bases between the two ends. CDR1 is SQVTM, CDR2 ANQGSEA, per germline. This CDR3 comprises 15 residues. Here the CDR3 DNA reads TGCAGCGTTGAAACGTTTCAGGAAGAATGGAATACGCAGTATTTT. Translation gives CSVETFQEEWNTQYF.

The rearrangement uses TRBV6-4 and TRBJ2-3; TRBD1 matches 7 bases. Germline loops: CDR1 MRHNA, CDR2 SNTAGT. The CDR3 consists of 13 residues. V trimming: 2 bases; J trimming: 7 bases; junction bases outside the gene matches: 3. The DNA for the CDR3 is TGTGCCAGCAGTGACGGGGACAGCAATACGCAGTATTTT. Its translation: CASSDGDSNTQYF.

The chain couples TRBV29-1 to TRBJ2-1; possible D gene TRBD2, 6 bases. The CDR3 is 14 residues long. Germline V gives CDR1 SQVTM, CDR2 ANQGSEA. Trimming took 8 bases from V and 0 from J, leaving 14 bases between them. The CDR3 DNA follows: TGCAGCATCACAACTAGCTACTCCTACAATGAGCAGTTCTTC. Translated: CSITTSYSYNEQFF.

The genes are TRBV28 and TRBJ1-2, with a possible D match to TRBD1 (5 bases). Trimming removed 5 bases at V and 4 bases at J, with 23 bases between. The CDR3 is 17 residues long. Germline V lookup: CDR1 MDHEN, CDR2 SYDVKM. CDR3 in DNA: TGTGCCAGCAGTCCATCCTTAAGGGGCGGGGGACCCTATGGCTACACCTTC. Its protein is CASSPSLRGGGPYGYTF.

The CDR3: CASSLAGYNEKLFF. In nucleotides, the CDR3 is TGTGCCAGCAGCTTAGCAGGGTATAATGAAAAACTGTTTTTT. The chain is built from TRBV7-9 and TRBJ1-4, with no clear D. The germline CDR1 and CDR2 sequences are SEHNR and FQNEAQ (reference sequence). CDR3 length: 14 residues. Deletions cut 0 bases from V and 4 bases from J, with 6 bases between.